This T cell receptor beta chain was sequenced during a study of T cell clonotyping in hematopoietic cell transplantation. Sequenced by immunoSEQ multiplex PCR; TCRdb stores in-frame clones only, minus some. The data show around 37,000 clones, with 95% seen just once and approximately 1% held by the top ten. Germline-derived CDR1 and CDR2 are LNHDA and SQIVND (reference sequence). This CDR3 region has 11 residues. V shed 5 bases and J shed 0 bases, with 2 bases lying between them. The chain has TRBV19 and TRBJ2-7; D call uncertain. The receptor was derived from a man aged 25 to 40 in good health. Some clones in this sample may be carry-over from other donors' samples. The material sequenced was peripheral blood mononuclear cells. The CDR3 nucleotides read TGTGCCAGTAGTGCCTCCTACGAGCAGTACTTC. Translation gives CASSASYEQYF.